A single sample gave rise to the 29 T cell receptor beta chains below, sequenced in a study of blood T cell repertoires in COVID-19. The table came from immunoSEQ multiplex PCR; TCRdb's copy has only in-frame clones and leaves some out. The sample shows 120,000 to 150,000 clones, less than 90% of them seen only once. Sequenced material: peripheral blood. The receptors stem from a human donor with COVID-19, enrolled during active disease. The donor label of this sample is uncertain.

The rearrangement links TRBV15 to TRBJ2-5; 7 nucleotides agree with TRBD2. The CDR3 covers 15 residues. Germline assignment: CDR1 LNHNV and CDR2 YYDKDF (reference sequence). V lost 0 bases and J lost 5; bases outside the gene matches: 6. The CDR3 reads CATSRDRSGEETQYF. CDR3 nucleotide sequence: TGTGCCACCAGCAGAGATAGGAGCGGGGAGGAGACCCAGTACTTC.

The rearrangement uses TRBV5-1 and TRBJ2-1; the match to TRBD1 covers 10 bases. Germline CDR1 is SGHRS and CDR2 is YFSETQ. The CDR3 contains 15 residues. J was trimmed by 4 bases and V by 4 bases; bases with no gene match: 5. The CDR3 DNA is TGCGCCAGCAGCAGGGACAGGGGAGAGTACAATGAGCAGTTCTTC. It encodes CASSRDRGEYNEQFF.

This chain joins TRBV5-1 and TRBJ2-1; 7 positions match TRBD1. The germline V gene encodes CDR1 SGHRS and CDR2 YFSETQ. The CDR3 loop spans 15 amino acids. With 0 bases clipped from V and 3 bases from J, the junction kept 3 bases outside the gene matches. Written as DNA, the CDR3 is TGCGCCAGCAGCTTGGGGACAGGCAGCTACAATGAGCAGTTCTTC. As protein: CASSLGTGSYNEQFF.

The chain couples TRBV5-8 to TRBJ2-5, with a weak D call TRBD1 (6 bases). V dropped 4 bases and J dropped 4 bases, with 14 bases sitting between them. The CDR3 covers 14 residues. Germline V gene data show CDR1 as SGHTS and CDR2 as YDEGEE. In DNA, the CDR3 is TGTGCCAGCAGCAGAGGACAGCCCCCAGAGACCCAGTACTTC. Protein product: CASSRGQPPETQYF.

The gene calls are TRBV5-6 and TRBJ1-1; possible D gene TRBD1, 6 bases. Germline V gives CDR1 SGHDT, CDR2 YYEEEE. Deletions cut 4 bases from V and 1 base from J, with 14 bases between. This CDR3 spans 15 amino acids. The CDR3 protein is CASSALPGENTEAFF. In nucleotides, the CDR3 is TGTGCCAGCAGCGCGCTCCCAGGGGAGAACACTGAAGCTTTCTTT.

Turning to this clone: One end of the junction is discordant with germline, which a read error may explain. The chain has TRBV18 and TRBJ1-1, with a tentative D call TRBD1 (6 bases). Germline V gene data show CDR1 as KGHSH and CDR2 as LQKENI. The CDR3 is made up of 14 amino acids. DNA for the CDR3: TGTGCCAGCTCTCCACAGGGAGGTAGGACTGAAGCTTTCTTT. Amino acids: CASSPQGGRTEAFF.

The J gene is TRBJ1-2, the V gene TRBV28, with D unclear. CDR1 MDHEN and CDR2 SYDVKM come from the germline V gene. The V end lost 8 bases, the J end lost 2 bases, and 9 bases lay between the germline ends. The CDR3 is 12 amino acids. CDR3 DNA sequence: TGTGCCAGCGGGCACCGGAACTATGGCTACACCTTC. It yields the protein CASGHRNYGYTF.

The chain employs TRBV5-4 and TRBJ1-1, with unresolved D. Trimming stripped 3 bases from V and 3 bases from J, with 3 bases between. This CDR3 spans 11 amino acids. Germline CDR1 SGHNT, CDR2 YYREEE (reference sequence). CDR3 nucleotide sequence: TGTGCCAGCAGCTCTGACACTGAAGCTTTCTTT. This gives the protein CASSSDTEAFF.

This clone showed up just a few times. The V gene is TRBV5-4, the J gene TRBJ2-3; D perhaps matches TRBD1 (6 bases). The CDR3 loop spans 15 amino acids. CDR1 and CDR2 from the germline V gene are SGHNT and YYREEE (reference sequence). The V gene lost 6 bases and the J gene lost 0 bases, with 14 bases spanning the gap. In nucleotides, the CDR3 is TGTGCCAGCAACCTAGGGGGACCCAGCACAGATACGCAGTATTTT. Its translation is CASNLGGPSTDTQYF.

This chain connects TRBV2 to TRBJ2-7, with D perhaps TRBD1 (8 bases). Germline assignment: CDR1 SNHLY and CDR2 FYNNEI. Trimming pared 8 bases from V and 7 bases from J, leaving 18 bases between. The length of the CDR3 is 13 residues. CDR3 in amino acids: CASGGDRSQEQYF. CDR3 bases: TGTGCCAGCGGGGGGGACAGGTCTCAAGAGCAGTACTTC. Full variable domain (missing parts from reference TRBV2 and TRBJ2-7): EPEVTQTPSHQVTQMGQEVILRCVPISNHLYFYWYRQILGQKVEFLVSFYNNEISEKSEIFDDQFSVERPDGSNFTLKIRSTKLEDSAMYFCASGGDRSQEQYFGPGTRLTVT.

The chain joins TRBV19 to TRBJ1-6; D gene ambiguous. This CDR3 contains 14 residues. The germline V gene encodes CDR1 LNHDA and CDR2 SQIVND (reference sequence). The V end was cut by 10 bases, the J end by 6 bases, with 16 bases between. CDR3 sequence: CATRTASGNSPLHF. The CDR3, as DNA: TGTGCCACCCGTACAGCATCCGGTAATTCACCCCTCCACTTT. The whole variable domain, filled in from reference TRBV19 and TRBJ1-6, reads DGGITQSPKYLFRKEGQNVTLSCEQNLNHDAMYWYRQDPGQGLRLIYYSQIVNDFQKGDIAEGYSVSREKKESFPLTVTSAQKNPTAFYLCATRTASGNSPLHFGNGTRLTVT.

The chain couples TRBV12-3 or TRBV12-4 to TRBJ1-3; TRBD1 is a possible D gene (5 bases). This CDR3 comprises 13 residues. V shed 5 bases and J shed 14 bases, with 19 bases lying between them. The CDR3 DNA reads as TGTGCCAGCAGTCCGGGCCCCCCCCGGGGGGTATATTTT. It encodes CASSPGPPRGVYF.

This chain uses TRBV7-9 with TRBJ2-7; 8 positions match TRBD2. Trimming cost V 5 bases and J 6 bases; bases outside gene matches: 12. CDR1 is SEHNR, CDR2 FQNEAQ, per germline (reference sequence). The CDR3 contains 15 residues. The chain's CDR3 is CASSLTSGSRAEQYF. The CDR3 coding sequence is TGTGCCAGCAGCCTCACCAGCGGGAGTCGGGCCGAGCAGTACTTC.

The chain carries TRBV5-6 and TRBJ2-7, with D tentatively TRBD1 (6 bases). This CDR3 region has 14 residues. Trimming cost V 0 bases and J 3 bases, with 10 bases left between them. Germline assignment: CDR1 SGHDT and CDR2 YYEEEE. This CDR3 is CASSLGTADYEQYF. Written as DNA, the CDR3 is TGTGCCAGCAGCTTGGGGACAGCGGACTACGAGCAGTACTTC.

The genes are TRBV19 and TRBJ2-7; possible D gene TRBD1, 5 bases. From germline, CDR1 is LNHDA and CDR2 SQIVND (reference sequence). The CDR3 is 14 amino acids. Between the trimmed V and J ends, which lost 4 bases and 5 bases, there was a span of 15 bases. CDR3 in amino acids: CASSRGRGVHEQYF. The CDR3 nucleotides read TGTGCCAGTAGTAGAGGAAGGGGTGTACACGAGCAGTACTTC.

V is TRBV10-3 and J is TRBJ1-3, with TRBD1 matching over 9 bases. CDR1 is ENHRY and CDR2 is SYGVKD in the germline V gene. The CDR3 is made up of 15 amino acids. After removal of 7 bases from V and 6 bases from J, the junction contained 10 bases not matched to a gene. CDR3 protein: CAITPTGGFENTIYF. The CDR3 nucleotides read TGTGCCATCACCCCAACAGGGGGCTTTGAAAACACCATATATTTT.

The genes are TRBV19 and TRBJ1-1, with D possibly being TRBD1 (5 bases). The V end was cut by 3 bases, the J end by 1 base, with 12 bases between. Germline values: CDR1 LNHDA, CDR2 SQIVND (reference sequence). This CDR3 has 15 residues. The CDR3 sequence is CASSMEGRANTEAFF. The DNA of the CDR3 is TGTGCCAGTAGTATGGAGGGACGGGCGAACACTGAAGCTTTCTTT. The variable domain in full, completed from reference TRBV19 and TRBJ1-1, reads DGGITQSPKYLFRKEGQNVTLSCEQNLNHDAMYWYRQDPGQGLRLIYYSQIVNDFQKGDIAEGYSVSREKKESFPLTVTSAQKNPTAFYLCASSMEGRANTEAFFGQGTRLTVV.

The chain carries TRBV30 and TRBJ2-7, with D possibly being TRBD1 (6 bases). The germline gives CDR1 GTSNPN, CDR2 SVGIG (reference sequence). The CDR3 has 11 amino acids. The V end lost 7 bases, the J end lost 6 bases, and 13 bases lay between the germline ends. CDR3 in amino acids: CASGASSEQYF. For the CDR3, the DNA is TGTGCCTCAGGGGCGTCGTCCGAGCAGTACTTC.

V gene TRBV6-1 combines with J gene TRBJ1-5, with D possibly matching TRBD1 (5 bases). V was cut by 0 bases and J by 1 base, with 10 bases left in between. Germline V gene data show CDR1 as MNHNS and CDR2 as SASEGT. CDR3 length: 16 residues. Here the CDR3 DNA reads TGTGCCAGCAGTGAAGCTTGGGGCTCGAGCAATCAGCCCCAGCATTTT. This codes for CASSEAWGSSNQPQHF.

This chain links TRBV11-2 with TRBJ1-2; D unclear. CDR1 SGHAT and CDR2 FQNNGV come from the germline V gene. CDR3 length equals 13 residues. V was pared by 6 bases and J by 2 bases, with 10 bases between. The DNA of the CDR3 is TGTGCCAGCAGTACCGACGGGAACTATGGCTACACCTTC. It encodes CASSTDGNYGYTF.

The rearrangement uses TRBV7-9 and TRBJ1-2; the D is unclear. The CDR3 contains 13 residues. Trimming left V 3 bases short and J 2 bases short, with 7 bases between. Germline CDR1 SEHNR, CDR2 FQNEAQ (reference sequence). The CDR3 region has the DNA TGTGCCAGCAGCTTGGGAGGGAACTATGGCTACACCTTC. Protein sequence: CASSLGGNYGYTF.

This rearrangement joins TRBV24-1 to TRBJ2-1; D is uncertain. Per the germline V gene, CDR1 is KGHDR and CDR2 is SFDVKD. The CDR3 loop spans 11 amino acids. V lost 3 bases, J lost 7 bases, and 3 bases lay in between. DNA for the CDR3: TGTGCCACCAGTGATCGGAATGAGCAGTTCTTC. It is translated as CATSDRNEQFF.

The chain uses TRBV18 and TRBJ2-7; D remains ambiguous. Looked up from germline, CDR1 is KGHSH and CDR2 is LQKENI. This CDR3 has 14 residues. Trimming shortened V by 2 bases and J by 1 base, and 9 bases separated the two germline ends. CDR3 sequence reads: CASSPGWPSYEQYF. CDR3 coding DNA: TGTGCCAGCTCACCAGGTTGGCCATCCTACGAGCAGTACTTC.

CDR3 coding DNA: TGTGCCAGCAGCTTAGATCGGGGGGGCCCTGATACGCAGTATTTT. Translated: CASSLDRGGPDTQYF. The chain employs TRBV7-2 and TRBJ2-3, with 8 bases identical to TRBD2. Per the germline V gene, CDR1 is SGHTA and CDR2 is FQGNSA. The CDR3 is made up of 15 amino acids. V was pared by 1 base and J by 6 bases, with 6 bases of the junction left unmatched. The full variable domain, its missing parts supplied by reference TRBV7-2 and TRBJ2-3, is GAGVSQSPSNKVTEKGKDVELRCDPISGHTALYWYRQSLGQGLEFLIYFQGNSAPDKSGLPSDRFSAERTGGSVSTLTIQRTQQEDSAVYLCASSLDRGGPDTQYFGPGTRLTVL.

This chain joins TRBV6-5 and TRBJ1-3, with 7 bases aligning to TRBD1. The CDR3 spans 15 residues. The germline CDR1 and CDR2 sequences are MNHEY and SVGAGI. The V segment lost 0 bases and the J segment 4 bases; nucleotides outside the gene matches: 3. The CDR3 loop is CASSYSPRGGNTIYF. The DNA of the CDR3 is TGTGCCAGCAGTTACTCCCCCAGGGGGGGAAACACCATATATTTT.

The gene calls are TRBV28 and TRBJ2-1; 7 positions agree with TRBD2. Per the germline V gene, CDR1 is MDHEN and CDR2 is SYDVKM. The CDR3 contains 14 residues. The J segment lost 4 bases and the V segment lost 11 bases, leaving 11 bases of the junction unmatched. This CDR3 reads CAGGSGGVYNEQFF. The CDR3 DNA reads as TGTGCCGGCGGGAGTGGCGGGGTGTACAATGAGCAGTTCTTC.

The genes are TRBV18 and TRBJ1-3; weak D call: TRBD1 (6 bases). Germline values: CDR1 KGHSH, CDR2 LQKENI. The germline V and J ends were trimmed by 2 bases and 0 bases, with 8 bases remaining between them. The CDR3 is made up of 15 amino acids. Written as DNA, the CDR3 is TGTGCCAGCTCACCAAGGACAGACTCTGGAAACACCATATATTTT. Encoded protein: CASSPRTDSGNTIYF.

The rearrangement links TRBV9 to TRBJ1-2; tentative D call: TRBD1 (6 bases). Trimming removed 0 bases at V and 8 bases at J, with 14 bases between. This CDR3 region has 14 residues. In germline, CDR1 is SGDLS, CDR2 YYNGEE. This CDR3 is CASSVGTAPLGYTF. The CDR3 DNA reads as TGTGCCAGCAGCGTAGGGACAGCCCCCTTAGGCTACACCTTC.

The chain has TRBV11-2 and TRBJ2-1; 13 bases match TRBD2. J lost 4 bases, V lost 8 bases, and 14 bases had no gene match. Germline CDR1 SGHAT, CDR2 FQNNGV. CDR3 size: 18 residues. CDR3 nucleotide sequence: TGTGCCAGCGGGACTAGCGGGATCGAGTTGTGGGCGTACAATGAGCAGTTCTTC. Its translation is CASGTSGIELWAYNEQFF.